The clone carrying this T cell receptor (beta chain) turned up a few times. This entry belongs to a study of patients and donors after allogeneic stem cell transplantation. Trimming cost V 4 bases and J 6 bases, with 21 bases left between them. The CDR3 consists of 16 residues. CDR1 is SGHVS, CDR2 FQNEAQ, per germline. Using its own MiXCR run on the RT-PCR reads, TCRdb lists one record per CDR3 protein. The data contain tens of thousands of distinct CDR3 sequences, roughly 43% of them singletons. This receptor was obtained from a human donor who was either an allogeneic HSCT recipient or a stem cell or donor lymphocyte infusion donor (not recorded which). It is not recorded whose cells these are; they may come from a transplant donor. The chain is built from TRBV7-8 and TRBJ1-2, with D perhaps TRBD1 (5 bases). Sequencing was performed on blood, either unsorted or a sorted T cell fraction (not recorded which). The CDR3 DNA reads TGTGCCAGCAGCTACGTCCGTGGGGCGGAAGGGAATGGCTACACCTTC. Amino acids: CASSYVRGAEGNGYTF.